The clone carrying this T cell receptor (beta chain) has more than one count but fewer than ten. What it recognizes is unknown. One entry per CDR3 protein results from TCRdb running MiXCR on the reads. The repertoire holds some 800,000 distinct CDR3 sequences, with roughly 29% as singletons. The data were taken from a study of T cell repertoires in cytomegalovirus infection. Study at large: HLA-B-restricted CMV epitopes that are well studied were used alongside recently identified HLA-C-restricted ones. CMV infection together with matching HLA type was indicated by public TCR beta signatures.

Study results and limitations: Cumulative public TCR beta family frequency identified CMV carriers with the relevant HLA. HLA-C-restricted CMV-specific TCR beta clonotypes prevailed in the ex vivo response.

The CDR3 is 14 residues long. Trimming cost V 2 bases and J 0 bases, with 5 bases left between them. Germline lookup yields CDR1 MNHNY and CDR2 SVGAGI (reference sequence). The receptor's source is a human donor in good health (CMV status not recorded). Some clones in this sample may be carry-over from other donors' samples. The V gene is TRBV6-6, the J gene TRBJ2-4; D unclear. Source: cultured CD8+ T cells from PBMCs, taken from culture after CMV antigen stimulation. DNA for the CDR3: TGTGCCAGCAGTTACACTATAGCCAAAAACATTCAGTACTTC. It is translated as CASSYTIAKNIQYF.